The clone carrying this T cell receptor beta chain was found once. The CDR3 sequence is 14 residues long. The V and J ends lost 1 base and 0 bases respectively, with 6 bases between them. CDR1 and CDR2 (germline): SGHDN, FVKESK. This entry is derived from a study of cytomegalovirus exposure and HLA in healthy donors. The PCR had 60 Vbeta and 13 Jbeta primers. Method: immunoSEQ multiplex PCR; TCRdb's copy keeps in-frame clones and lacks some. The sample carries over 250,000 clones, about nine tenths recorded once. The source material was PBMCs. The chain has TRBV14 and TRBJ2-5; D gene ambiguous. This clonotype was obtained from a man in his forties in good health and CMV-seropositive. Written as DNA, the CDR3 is TGTGCCAGCAGCCAAGTAAATTACCAAGAGACCCAGTACTTC. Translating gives CASSQVNYQETQYF. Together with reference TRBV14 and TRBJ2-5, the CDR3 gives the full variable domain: EAGVTQFPSHSVIEKGQTVTLRCDPISGHDNLYWYRRVMGKEIKFLLHFVKESKQDESGMPNNRFLAERTGGTYSTLKVQPAELEDSGVYFCASSQVNYQETQYFGPGTRLLVL.